This entry lists 15 T cell receptor beta chains sequenced from one sample in a study of circulating CD8 cells and anti-PD-1 response in melanoma. Live CD3+CD8+TCRalphabeta+ cells were sorted into four subsets by PD-1 and/or TIGIT. Each library started from about 15 ng of total RNA using the QIAseq Immune Repertoire TCR panel. TCRdb re-analysed the reads in MiXCR, keeping a single row per CDR3 protein. This table has around 420 distinct CDR3 sequences, about 5% appearing once. The source was CD8+ T cells from PBMCs, collected at baseline or after one month of anti-PD-1 therapy (not recorded which). The receptors come from a human donor with melanoma.

By its share, this clonotype is medium-sized (0.01 to 0.1%). This rearrangement joins TRBV7-2 to TRBJ2-1, with a weak D call TRBD2 (5 bases). Trimming took 2 bases from V and 7 from J, leaving 18 bases between them. Germline CDR1 reads SGHTA; CDR2 reads FQGNSA. CDR3 size: 16 residues. Written as DNA, the CDR3 is TGTGCCAGCAGCTTACTAGCAGTACAACTTGGGAATGAGCAGTTCTTC. This sequence encodes CASSLLAVQLGNEQFF.

In its sample, this clonotype is large. The V and J genes are TRBV27 and TRBJ2-7; D may be TRBD2 (7 bases). This CDR3 is 14 amino acids long. CDR1 MNHEY and CDR2 SMNVEV come from the germline V gene (reference sequence). Trimming stripped 5 bases from V and 1 base from J, with 12 bases between. The CDR3 nucleotides read TGTGCCAGCAGTGAGGGGGGGCCTTCCTACGAGCAGTACTTC. Amino acids: CASSEGGPSYEQYF.

By proportion, this clonotype is medium-sized. The chain has TRBV28 and TRBJ1-5; 9 bases are shared with TRBD1. Losses at the gene ends were 5 bases for V and 9 bases for J; bases not matched to a gene: 8. Germline loops: CDR1 MDHEN, CDR2 SYDVKM. The CDR3 has 14 amino acids. CDR3 in DNA: TGTGCCAGCAGTGGGGGACAGGGTTCTATGCCCCAGCATTTT. This translates into CASSGGQGSMPQHF.

Details on this clonotype: Compared with germline, one end of the junction differs, possibly owing to a read error. The chain is built from TRBV7-3 and TRBJ1-2; D call uncertain. The germline V gene has CDR1 SGHTA and CDR2 FQGTGA. The CDR3 totals 13 residues. CDR3 loop: CGSSSIGLFGYTF. The CDR3 DNA reads as TGTGGCAGCAGCTCAATCGGGCTTTTTGGCTACACCTTC.

This clonotype is medium-sized (0.01 to 0.1%). CDR3: CASSSIGLFGYTF. The CDR3 DNA sequence: TGTGCCAGCAGCTCAATCGGGCTTTTTGGCTACACCTTC. The chain has TRBV7-3 and TRBJ1-2; no clear D gene. Trimming pared 4 bases from V and 7 bases from J, leaving 13 bases between. This CDR3 region has 13 residues. In germline, CDR1 is SGHTA, CDR2 FQGTGA.

By frequency in the sample, this clonotype is large. The V and J genes are TRBV29-1 and TRBJ2-1, with D uncertain. Per germline, CDR1 SQVTM and CDR2 ANQGSEA. Between the trimmed V and J ends, which lost 4 bases and 6 bases, there was a span of 10 bases. This CDR3 contains 12 residues. CDR3 sequence reads: CSVVAPPNEQFF. CDR3 DNA: TGCAGCGTTGTGGCACCGCCCAATGAGCAGTTCTTC.

In this sample, this clonotype is large. The chain is built from TRBV2 and TRBJ2-1, with D possibly being TRBD2 (5 bases). This CDR3 has 15 amino acids. Germline-derived CDR1 and CDR2 are SNHLY and FYNNEI. Trimming took off 7 bases at V and 2 bases at J, with 15 bases between the two ends. DNA of the CDR3: TGTGCCAGCATGAGCGGTGTCAGTCCCTACAATGAGCAGTTCTTC. Its translation: CASMSGVSPYNEQFF.

This clonotype rates as large. The chain is built from TRBV4-1 and TRBJ1-1, with 9 bases aligning to TRBD1. V dropped 4 bases and J dropped 1; count of bases not matched to a gene: 7. The CDR3 is 16 amino acids. Germline CDR1 reads MGHRA; CDR2 reads YSYEKL. CDR3 bases: TGCGCCAGCAGCCCCACGGACAGGGGACAGAACACTGAAGCTTTCTTT. This encodes CASSPTDRGQNTEAFF.

This clonotype is medium-sized (0.01 to 0.1%) within its sample. The chain combines TRBV7-8 with TRBJ1-1; unclear D gene. V dropped 2 bases and J dropped 1 base, with 14 bases sitting between them. The length of the CDR3 is 16 residues. Germline values: CDR1 SGHVS, CDR2 FQNEAQ. The CDR3 region is CASSLTLAGRNTEAFF. The DNA for the CDR3 is TGTGCCAGCAGCTTAACTTTGGCGGGAAGGAACACTGAAGCTTTCTTT.

In its sample, this clonotype ranks as medium-sized (0.01 to 0.1%). The V gene is TRBV5-4, the J gene TRBJ2-3, with 11 bases matching TRBD2. The CDR3 contains 18 residues. Germline CDR1 and CDR2: SGHNT and YYREEE (reference sequence). V lost 3 bases to trimming and J lost 6 bases; unmatched junction nucleotides: 15. The CDR3 nucleotides are TGTGCCAGCAGCTGGAGCCCTAGCGGGAGGTCTGTGCGGGATACGCAGTATTTT. This codes for CASSWSPSGRSVRDTQYF.

This clonotype is termed medium-sized. The CDR3 nucleotides are TGCGCCAGCAGCCAAAGCGGGAGTGGCACCGGGGAGCTGTTTTTT. The encoded protein is CASSQSGSGTGELFF. The chain combines TRBV4-1 with TRBJ2-2, with TRBD2 matching over 8 bases. This CDR3 is built from 15 residues. Unmatched junction bases numbered 3, after V lost 2 bases and J lost 4 bases. CDR1 and CDR2 from the germline V gene are MGHRA and YSYEKL.

This clonotype is judged medium-sized. The chain links TRBV28 to TRBJ2-1; 10 bases map to TRBD2. V trimming: 2 bases; J trimming: 5 bases; junction bases outside the gene matches: 3. CDR3 length equals 15 residues. Per the germline V gene, CDR1 is MDHEN and CDR2 is SYDVKM. In DNA, the CDR3 is TGTGCCAGCAGTTTACGTGGACTAGCGGACAATGAGCAGTTCTTC. Its protein is CASSLRGLADNEQFF.

Turning to this clonotype: A much larger clonotype is one base distant, so this may be a read error. The chain couples TRBV19 to TRBJ1-5; D is unclear. Germline V gene sequence: CDR1 LNHDA, CDR2 SQIVND (reference sequence). This CDR3 is 12 amino acids long. The CDR3 sequence is CASGMWNQPQHF. In nucleotides, the CDR3 is TGTGCCAGTGGTATGTGGAATCAGCCCCAGCATTTT.

By share of the sample, this clonotype is large (0.1 to 1%). The gene calls are TRBV5-4 and TRBJ1-1; possible D gene TRBD1, 6 bases. V lost 10 bases to trimming and J lost 0 bases, with 13 bases between them. This CDR3 has 13 amino acids. Germline CDR1 reads SGHNT; CDR2 reads YYREEE (reference sequence). The DNA for the CDR3 is TGTGCCGGCCACAGGGACATGAACACTGAAGCTTTCTTT. Protein sequence: CAGHRDMNTEAFF.

By frequency in the sample, this clonotype is medium-sized. This chain links TRBV11-2 with TRBJ2-3; D possibly uses TRBD1 or TRBD2 (5 bases each). The CDR3 loop spans 15 amino acids. Trimming removed 8 bases from V and 3 bases from J, with 18 bases in between. Looked up from germline, CDR1 is SGHAT and CDR2 is FQNNGV. The CDR3 DNA follows: TGTGCCAGCGGACGGGGCTTCTATCGTACAGATACGCAGTATTTT. Translating it yields CASGRGFYRTDTQYF.